Listed here are 6 T cell receptor beta chains from one sample, sequenced in a study of human T cells and chemical hapten exposure. The time point: patch test 2, 6 weeks after DPC sensitization. Treatment: therapeutic diphenylcyclopropenone sensitization with weekly scalp DPC. TCRdb reprocessed the RACE reads with MiXCR, giving one entry per CDR3 protein. The data contain fewer than 85,000 distinct CDR3 sequences, roughly a tenth of them seen just once; the ten biggest clones take up about 2.3%. The material was whole blood, obtained in connection with sensitization to the hapten diphenylcyclopropenone (DPC). Receptors were obtained from a woman aged 25-40 years with alopecia areata. Some clones in this sample may be carry-over from other donors' samples.

In this sample, this clonotype turned up many times. The chain couples TRBV2 to TRBJ1-5; a weak D match, TRBD1 (5 bases). Deletions cut 6 bases from V and 3 bases from J, with 21 bases between. This CDR3 is 17 amino acids long. CDR1 is SNHLY, CDR2 FYNNEI, per germline. DNA of the CDR3: TGTGCCAGCAGGGGGGAAAAACGAGGGGCCTACAATCAGCCCCAGCATTTT. This sequence encodes CASRGEKRGAYNQPQHF.

This sequence joins TRBV20-1 and TRBJ2-3; 13 bases agree with TRBD2. Germline lookup yields CDR1 DFQATT and CDR2 SNEGSKA (reference sequence). Trimming cost V 4 bases and J 6 bases; bases outside gene matches: 7. CDR3 length: 15 residues. CDR3 loop: CSATRTSGRGDTQYF. The CDR3 DNA is TGCAGTGCTACGCGGACTAGCGGGAGAGGTGATACGCAGTATTTT.

This sequence joins TRBV5-1 and TRBJ1-6, with D possibly matching TRBD1 (6 bases). Trimming left V 2 bases short and J 10 bases short, with 16 bases between. The CDR3 is 15 residues long. Germline V gene sequence: CDR1 SGHRS, CDR2 YFSETQ. This CDR3 is CASSLQGAPRSPLHF. CDR3 coding DNA: TGCGCCAGCAGCTTACAGGGTGCCCCGCGCTCACCCCTCCACTTT.

This clonotype was picked up a small number of times. DNA of the CDR3: TGCGCCAGCAGCCCGCCGGGAAACGAGCAGTACTTC. This encodes CASSPPGNEQYF. V and J are TRBV5-1 and TRBJ2-7; a possible D gene is TRBD2 (5 bases). With 4 bases removed from V and 5 bases from J, the gap between germline ends came to 10 bases. Germline V gene lookup returns CDR1 SGHRS and CDR2 YFSETQ. CDR3 length: 12 residues.

CDR3 DNA: TGTGCCAGCAGCGCAGGGACACCGTACCAAGAGACCCAGTACTTC. Encoded protein: CASSAGTPYQETQYF. This chain connects TRBV9 to TRBJ2-5, with a possible D match to TRBD1 (6 bases). V gave up 3 bases and J gave up 0 bases, with 12 bases separating them. The CDR3 has 15 residues. Germline V gene data show CDR1 as SGDLS and CDR2 as YYNGEE.

The rearrangement uses TRBV6-1 and TRBJ1-1, with D maybe TRBD1 (5 bases). The germline V gene encodes CDR1 MNHNS and CDR2 SASEGT. Trimming pared 7 bases from V and 12 bases from J, leaving 18 bases between. The CDR3 loop spans 12 amino acids. The CDR3 reads CASTALNRDPFF. CDR3 nucleotide sequence: TGTGCCAGCACCGCACTGAACCGGGACCCTTTCTTT.